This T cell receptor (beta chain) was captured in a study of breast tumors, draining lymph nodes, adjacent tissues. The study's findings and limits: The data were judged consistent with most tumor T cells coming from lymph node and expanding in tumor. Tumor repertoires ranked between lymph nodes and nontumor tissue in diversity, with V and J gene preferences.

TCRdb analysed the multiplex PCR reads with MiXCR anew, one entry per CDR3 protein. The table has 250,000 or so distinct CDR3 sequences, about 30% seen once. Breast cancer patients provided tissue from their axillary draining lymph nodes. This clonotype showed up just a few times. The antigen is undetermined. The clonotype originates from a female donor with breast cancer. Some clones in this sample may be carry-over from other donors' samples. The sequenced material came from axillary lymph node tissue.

The CDR3 is CASGGASVILGADTQYF. CDR3 bases: TGTGCCTCCGGGGGGGCTAGCGTTATCCTCGGAGCAGATACGCAGTATTTT. The rearrangement links TRBV6-2 or TRBV6-3 to TRBJ2-3, with TRBD2 matching 8 bases. This CDR3 spans 17 amino acids. Trimming removed 11 bases from V and 4 bases from J; junction bases left unmatched: 20. The V gene's germline CDR1 is MNHEY and CDR2 SVGEGT.